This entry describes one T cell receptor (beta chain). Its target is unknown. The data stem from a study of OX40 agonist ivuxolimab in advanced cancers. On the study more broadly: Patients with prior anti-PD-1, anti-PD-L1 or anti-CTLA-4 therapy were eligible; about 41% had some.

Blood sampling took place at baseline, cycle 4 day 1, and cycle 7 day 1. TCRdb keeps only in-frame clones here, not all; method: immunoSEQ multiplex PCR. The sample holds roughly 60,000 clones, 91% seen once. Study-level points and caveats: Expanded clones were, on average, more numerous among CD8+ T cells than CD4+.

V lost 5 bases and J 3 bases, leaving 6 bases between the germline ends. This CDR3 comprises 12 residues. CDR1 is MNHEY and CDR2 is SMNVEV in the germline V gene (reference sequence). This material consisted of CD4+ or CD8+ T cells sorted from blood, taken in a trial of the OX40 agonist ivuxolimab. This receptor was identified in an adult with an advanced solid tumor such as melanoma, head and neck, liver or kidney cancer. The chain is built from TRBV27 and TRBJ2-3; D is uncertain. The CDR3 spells CASSPTTDTQYF. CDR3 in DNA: TGTGCCAGCAGTCCGACAACAGATACGCAGTATTTT.